This record looks at one T cell receptor beta chain sequence and its context. The antigen is not known. This sample was included in a study of shared clonotypes between healthy human individuals. Study results and caveats: In a few donors, around 5.5% of naive CD4 clonotypes appeared in common. Relative to their counterparts shared across all four donors, non-shared clonotypes exhibited diminished generation probabilities.

The CDR3 is 17 residues long. Germline CDR1 is SGHRS and CDR2 is YFSETQ. J lost 1 base, V lost 3 bases, and 6 bases had no gene match. TCRdb keeps only in-frame clones here, not all; method: immunoSEQ multiplex PCR. This sample has more than 2 million clones; more than 90% occur once, and the top ten carry about 0.13%. Sequenced sample: naive CD4+ T cells sorted from blood. This sample's subset: CD45RA+ positively selected. J is TRBJ2-2 and V is TRBV5-1; the match to TRBD1 covers 10 bases. The source is a man between 18 and 29 years old in good health. The DNA for the CDR3 is TGCGCCAGCAGCTCGGACAGGGGGTGGATGAACACCGGGGAGCTGTTTTTT. This codes for CASSSDRGWMNTGELFF.